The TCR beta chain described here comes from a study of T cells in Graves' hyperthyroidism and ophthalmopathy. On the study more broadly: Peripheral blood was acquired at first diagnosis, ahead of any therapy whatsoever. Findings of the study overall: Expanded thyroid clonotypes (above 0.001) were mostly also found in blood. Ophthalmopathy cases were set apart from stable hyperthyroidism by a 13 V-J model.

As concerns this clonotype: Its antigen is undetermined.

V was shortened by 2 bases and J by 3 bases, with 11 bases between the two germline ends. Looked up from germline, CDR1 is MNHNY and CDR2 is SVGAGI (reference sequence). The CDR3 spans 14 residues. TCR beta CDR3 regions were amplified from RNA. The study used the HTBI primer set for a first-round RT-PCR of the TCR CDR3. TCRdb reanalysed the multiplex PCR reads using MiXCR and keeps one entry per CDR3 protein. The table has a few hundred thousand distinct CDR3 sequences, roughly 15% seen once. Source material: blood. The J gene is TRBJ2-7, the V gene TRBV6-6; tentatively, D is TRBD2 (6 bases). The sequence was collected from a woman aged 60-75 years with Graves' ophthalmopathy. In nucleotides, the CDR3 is TGTGCCAGCAGTTACACCGGGACTCACTACGAGCAGTACTTC. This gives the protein CASSYTGTHYEQYF.